This TCR beta chain was obtained from a study of radiotherapy plus CTLA-4 blockade in lung cancer. Study information: Around 18% of enrolled patients responded objectively, and roughly 31% had disease control.

The study treated chemo-refractory metastatic non-small-cell lung cancer patients with focal radiation plus ipilimumab CTLA-4 blockade. The assay was immunoSEQ multiplex PCR, and TCRdb's table has in-frame clones only and misses some. The sample yields 28,000 or so clones, around 73% seen once. Turning to this clone: Its antigen is still unknown.

Study-wide points: Radiotherapy with ipilimumab was followed by blood expansion of tumor-derived clones. The best prediction of response reportedly came from early blood T cell clone dynamics, with interferon-beta.

The V and J ends lost 2 bases and 3 bases respectively, with 11 bases between them. Germline V gives CDR1 LNHDA, CDR2 SQIVND (reference sequence). The CDR3 consists of 15 residues. The TCR sequence derives from a human donor with non-small cell lung cancer who had stable disease on radiotherapy plus ipilimumab. The chain couples TRBV19 to TRBJ1-5; no reliable D call. Sample: peripheral blood, taken from a patient treated with radiotherapy plus ipilimumab. CDR3 sequence (DNA): TGTGCCAGTAGTATAAACCGGGTCCCCAATCAGCCCCAGCATTTT. The encoded protein is CASSINRVPNQPQHF.